This T cell receptor beta chain was documented in a study of blood T cell repertoires in COVID-19. Background on the study: Italy, Spain and the United States were the sources of the convalescent and acute COVID-19 samples. The analysed material was cDNA or gDNA that came from T cells, B-cell-depleted T cells, or PBMCs.

This CDR3 has 15 residues. V gave up 5 bases and J gave up 5 bases; unmatched junction bases: 9. Germline lookup yields CDR1 SGHTA and CDR2 FQGNSA. Enrollment of patients from Seattle took place during active infection, with longitudinal follow-up. This clone was seen just once. In the original analysis: Researchers report that nucleated cell counts were estimated from reference gene primer amplification. Profiling relied on immunoSEQ multiplex PCR, and the TCRdb table lists in-frame clones only, not all of them. That table gives V, J and clone size, and the DNA gave D and trimming. This sample carries more than 350,000 clones, around 92% of them seen once, and the ten largest clones take approximately 3%.

The sample taken for sequencing was peripheral blood. V usage is TRBV7-2 and J usage is TRBJ1-1; TRBD1 aligns across 9 bases. The receptor was derived from a woman aged 30 to 39 with COVID-19, enrolled during active disease. The chain's CDR3 is CASSGNRGRGTEAFF. In DNA form, the CDR3 reads TGTGCCAGCAGCGGAAACAGGGGGCGGGGAACTGAAGCTTTCTTT.